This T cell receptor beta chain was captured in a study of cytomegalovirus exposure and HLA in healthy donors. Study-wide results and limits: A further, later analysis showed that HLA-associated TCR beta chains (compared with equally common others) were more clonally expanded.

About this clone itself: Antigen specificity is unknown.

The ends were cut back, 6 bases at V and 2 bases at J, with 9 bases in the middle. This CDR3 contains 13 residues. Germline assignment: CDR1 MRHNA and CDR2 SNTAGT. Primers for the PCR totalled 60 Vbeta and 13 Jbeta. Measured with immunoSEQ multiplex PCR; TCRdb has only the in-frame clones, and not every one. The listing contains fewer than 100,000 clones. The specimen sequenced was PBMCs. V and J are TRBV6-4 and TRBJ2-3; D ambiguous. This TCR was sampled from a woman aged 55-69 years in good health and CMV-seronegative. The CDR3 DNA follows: TGTGCCAGCAGCTTGGAGCTCACAGATACGCAGTATTTT. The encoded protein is CASSLELTDTQYF.